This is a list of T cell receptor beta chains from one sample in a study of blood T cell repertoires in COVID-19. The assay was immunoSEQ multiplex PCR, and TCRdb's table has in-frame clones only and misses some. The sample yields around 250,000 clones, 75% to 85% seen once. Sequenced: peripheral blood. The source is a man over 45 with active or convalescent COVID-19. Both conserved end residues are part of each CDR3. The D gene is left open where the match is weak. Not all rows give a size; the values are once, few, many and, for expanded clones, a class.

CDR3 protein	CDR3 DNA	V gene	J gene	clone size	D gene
CSVDGSANYGYTF	TGCAGCGTTGACGGGTCAGCTAACTATGGCTACACCTTC	TRBV29-1	TRBJ1-2	few	.
CASSLILTEAFF	TGTGCCAGCAGCTTAATTCTCACTGAAGCTTTCTTT	TRBV7-9	TRBJ1-1	.	.
CASSLTTGGDNEQFF	TGTGCCAGCAGCCTAACAACGGGAGGAGACAATGAGCAGTTCTTC	TRBV5-4	TRBJ2-1	few	TRBD2
CASSLLMDTQYF	TGTGCCAGCAGCTTACTTATGGATACGCAGTATTTT	TRBV7-9	TRBJ2-3	.	.
CASSLGTTLTVQETQYF	TGTGCCAGCAGCTTGGGGACTACCCTGACTGTCCAAGAGACCCAGTACTTC	TRBV5-6	TRBJ2-5	.	.
CASSLGGKTINEQFF	TGTGCCAGCAGCTTAGGCGGGAAGACGATCAATGAGCAGTTCTTC	TRBV7-3	TRBJ2-1	.	.
CASSAQQGTLYEQYF	TGTGCCAGCAGTGCCCAGCAGGGGACCCTCTACGAGCAGTACTTC	TRBV9	TRBJ2-7	.	.
CASSLEGQGGNEQFF	TGCGCCAGCAGCCTCGAAGGACAGGGAGGAAATGAGCAGTTCTTC	TRBV5-1	TRBJ2-1	.	TRBD1
CSVSNSGREQYF	TGCAGCGTTTCCAATAGCGGGAGAGAGCAGTATTTT	TRBV29-1	TRBJ2-3	.	TRBD2
CASSSRLAGADNEQFF	TGTGCCAGCAGCTCTCGACTAGCGGGAGCGGACAATGAGCAGTTCTTC	TRBV5-4	TRBJ2-1	.	TRBD2
CASRIQGADYGYTF	TGTGCCAGCAGGATACAGGGGGCCGACTATGGCTACACCTTC	TRBV28	TRBJ1-2	.	TRBD1
CASSLVGVTNEKLFF	TGTGCCAGCAGCTTAGTCGGTGTAACTAATGAAAAACTGTTTTTT	TRBV7-8	TRBJ1-4	.	.
CASSLSGSSSYEQFF	TGTGCCAGCAGTCTTAGCGGGAGCTCCTCGTATGAGCAGTTCTTC	TRBV25-1	TRBJ2-1	.	TRBD2
CASSTRRLLPFGEQFF	TGTGCCAGCAGCACCCGCAGGTTGTTACCGTTCGGTGAGCAGTTCTTC	TRBV7-3	TRBJ2-1	.	.
CASSLGTSGAYEQYF	TGCGCCAGCAGCCTGGGGACTAGCGGAGCCTACGAGCAGTACTTC	TRBV5-1	TRBJ2-7	.	TRBD2
CASSIGQGGWNTIYF	TGTGCCAGTAGTATCGGACAGGGAGGGTGGAACACCATATATTTT	TRBV19	TRBJ1-3	.	TRBD1
CASNRGTSDNEQFF	TGTGCCAGCAACAGGGGGACTAGCGATAATGAGCAGTTCTTC	TRBV9	TRBJ2-1	.	TRBD2
CASRSIGGYTF	TGTGCCAGCAGGTCTATAGGGGGATACACCTTC	TRBV6-5	TRBJ1-2	.	.
CASSPGTRFSGANVLTF	TGTGCCAGCAGCCCCGGGACAAGATTCTCTGGGGCCAACGTCCTGACTTTC	TRBV27	TRBJ2-6	once	.
CASSLDRASGRSKNEQFF	TGCGCCAGCAGCTTGGATAGGGCTAGCGGGAGGAGCAAGAATGAGCAGTTCTTC	TRBV5-1	TRBJ2-1	.	TRBD2
CSGRTGMAGELFF	TGCAGCGGGAGGACAGGGATGGCCGGGGAGCTGTTTTTT	TRBV29-1	TRBJ2-2	.	TRBD1
CASSLSRVSYNEQFF	TGTGCCAGCAGCTTGAGCAGGGTTTCCTACAATGAGCAGTTCTTC	TRBV7-9	TRBJ2-1	.	.
CASSLGGTGQETQYF	TGTGCCAGCAGCTTAGGGGGGACAGGCCAAGAGACCCAGTACTTC	TRBV7-9	TRBJ2-5	.	TRBD1
CAWSAGGYIGNTIYF	TGTGCCTGGAGTGCAGGGGGCTATATCGGAAACACCATATATTTT	TRBV30	TRBJ1-3	.	TRBD1
CATAMRQGGNEQFF	TGCGCCACGGCCATGCGACAGGGGGGCAATGAGCAGTTCTTC	TRBV10-1	TRBJ2-1	.	TRBD1
CASSMEQIGQPQHF	TGTGCCAGTAGTATGGAGCAAATTGGTCAGCCCCAGCATTTT	TRBV19	TRBJ1-5	.	.
CASGKQGRSNQPQHF	TGTGCCAGCGGCAAACAGGGGAGGAGCAATCAGCCCCAGCATTTT	TRBV28	TRBJ1-5	.	TRBD1
CASSVGTSGRRETQYF	TGCGCCAGCAGCGTCGGGACTAGCGGGAGACGGGAGACCCAGTACTTC	TRBV5-1	TRBJ2-5	.	TRBD2
CASSQGLRGLAGERFNEQFF	TGTGCCAGCAGCCAAGGCCTACGGGGACTAGCGGGAGAAAGATTTAATGAGCAGTTCTTC	TRBV3-1/TRBV3-2	TRBJ2-1	.	TRBD2
CASALRAGNTGELFF	TGCGCCAGCGCCCTGAGGGCGGGGAACACCGGGGAGCTGTTTTTT	TRBV5-1	TRBJ2-2	.	.
CASSHPRGREGLDTGELFF	TGTGCCAGCAGCCACCCGAGGGGGCGGGAGGGCCTAGACACCGGGGAGCTGTTTTTT	TRBV7-3	TRBJ2-2	.	TRBD2
CASSNVGLGPYNEQFF	TGCGCCAGCAGTAATGTGGGACTAGGGCCGTACAATGAGCAGTTCTTC	TRBV10-1	TRBJ2-1	.	TRBD2
CASSPPRGQSTGELFF	TGTGCCAGCTCACCACCCAGGGGGCAATCAACCGGGGAGCTGTTTTTT	TRBV18	TRBJ2-2	.	TRBD1
CASSRPGQGDTEAFF	TGTGCCAGCAGCCGCCCGGGACAGGGAGACACTGAAGCTTTCTTT	TRBV28	TRBJ1-1	.	TRBD1
CASSTRDRPTEAFF	TGTGCCAGCAGCACTCGGGACAGACCTACTGAAGCTTTCTTT	TRBV28	TRBJ1-1	.	TRBD1
CASSPEGDLRTGELFF	TGTGCCAGCAGCCCCGAGGGTGATTTACGCACCGGGGAGCTGTTTTTT	TRBV9	TRBJ2-2	.	.
CASSQQGPVGNTIYF	TGTGCCAGCAGCCAACAGGGCCCCGTGGGAAACACCATATATTTT	TRBV3-1/TRBV3-2	TRBJ1-3	.	.
CASTAGPRLNEKLFF	TGTGCCAGTACCGCGGGCCCGCGCCTTAATGAAAAACTGTTTTTT	TRBV19	TRBJ1-4	.	.
CASSLVGSGVNTIYF	TGTGCCAGCAGCTTAGTGGGCAGTGGTGTTAACACCATATATTTT	TRBV11-2	TRBJ1-3	.	.
CASSQAGKYNEQFF	TGTGCCAGCAGCCAAGCGGGAAAATACAATGAGCAGTTCTTC	TRBV16	TRBJ2-1	.	.
CASSLAGTDNYGYTF	TGTGCCAGCAGCTTGGCCGGGACAGACAACTATGGCTACACCTTC	TRBV5-5	TRBJ1-2	.	TRBD1
CSARSDWMQDRDTQYF	TGCAGCGCCCGATCGGACTGGATGCAGGATCGGGATACGCAGTATTTT	TRBV29-1	TRBJ2-3	once	.